This T cell receptor beta chain was profiled in a study of blood T cell repertoires in COVID-19. After removal of 3 bases from V and 3 bases from J, the junction contained 3 bases not matched to a gene. Per germline, CDR1 SGDLS and CDR2 YYNGEE. The CDR3 has 16 residues. Original processing methods: Counts of nucleated cells, estimated from reference gene primer amplification, were obtained. Repertoires were generated with immunoSEQ multiplex PCR, while TCRdb's copy carries only in-frame clones and drops some. Clone size and the V and J calls come from that table; the DNA yielded D and trimming. The sample has fewer than 350,000 clones, around 88% seen once.

Specimen: PBMCs or T cells enriched from blood (not recorded which). The sequence was collected from a woman between 35 and 50 years old who had recovered from COVID-19. The V call is TRBV9, the J call TRBJ2-1; 13 nucleotides align to TRBD2. This CDR3 reads CASSGGTSGNYNEQFF. DNA for the CDR3: TGTGCCAGCAGCGGAGGGACTAGCGGGAACTACAATGAGCAGTTCTTC.